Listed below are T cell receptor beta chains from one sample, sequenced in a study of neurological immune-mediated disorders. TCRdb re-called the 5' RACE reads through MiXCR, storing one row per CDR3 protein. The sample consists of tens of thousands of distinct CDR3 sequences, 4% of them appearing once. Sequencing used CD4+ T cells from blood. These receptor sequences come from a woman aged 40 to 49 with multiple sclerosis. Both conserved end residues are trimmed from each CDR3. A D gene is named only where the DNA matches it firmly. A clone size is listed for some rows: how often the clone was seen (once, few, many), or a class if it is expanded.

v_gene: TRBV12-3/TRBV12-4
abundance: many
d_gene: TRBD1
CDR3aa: ASSGTANINSNQPQH

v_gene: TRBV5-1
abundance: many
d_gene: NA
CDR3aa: ASSLEGMKGGPQH

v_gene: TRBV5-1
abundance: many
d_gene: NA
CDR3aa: ASRGGTTGELF

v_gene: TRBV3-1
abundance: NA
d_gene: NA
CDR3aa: ASSPGERYTEAF

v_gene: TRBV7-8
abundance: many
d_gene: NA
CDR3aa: ASSLTLKYGYT

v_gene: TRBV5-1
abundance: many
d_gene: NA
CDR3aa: ASSFGLTMVNTEAF

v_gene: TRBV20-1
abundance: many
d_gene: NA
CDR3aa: SARVDSPNEKLF

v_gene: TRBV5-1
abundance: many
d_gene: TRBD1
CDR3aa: ASSQQGDTEAF

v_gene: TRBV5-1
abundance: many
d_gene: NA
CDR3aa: ASSLGHLDEQF

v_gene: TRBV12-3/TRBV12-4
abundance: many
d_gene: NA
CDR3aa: ASSFGAPGVPDTQY

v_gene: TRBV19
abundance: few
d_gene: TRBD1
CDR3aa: ASSIGDRRSSYNEQF

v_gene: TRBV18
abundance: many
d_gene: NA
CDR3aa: ASSPSGDEQY

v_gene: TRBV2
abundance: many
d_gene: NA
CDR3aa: ASSEAEIGEYGYT

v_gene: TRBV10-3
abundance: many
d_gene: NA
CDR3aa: AISEPILGSEAF

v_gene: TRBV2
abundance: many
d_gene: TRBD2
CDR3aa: ASSPLAGGAGEQF

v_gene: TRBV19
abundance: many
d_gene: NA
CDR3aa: ASSIDRRSRGGQPQH

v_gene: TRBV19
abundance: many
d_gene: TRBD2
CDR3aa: ASSRGGPSTDTQY

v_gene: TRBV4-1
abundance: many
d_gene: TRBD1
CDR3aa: ASSQEAGGQETQY

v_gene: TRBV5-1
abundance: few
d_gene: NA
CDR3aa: ASSRFTGNTEAF

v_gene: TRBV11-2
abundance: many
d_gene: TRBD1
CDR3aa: ASSLLETGGRGYT

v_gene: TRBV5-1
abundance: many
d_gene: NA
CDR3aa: ASSLTGMNTEAF

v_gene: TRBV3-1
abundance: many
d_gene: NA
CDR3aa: ASSRLRAVEAF

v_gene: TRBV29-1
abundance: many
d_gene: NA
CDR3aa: SVEGQPNYGYT

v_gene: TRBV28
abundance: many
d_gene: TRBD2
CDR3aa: ASSLWASGYEQY

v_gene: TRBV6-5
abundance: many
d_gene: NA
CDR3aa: ASSYSTINTGELF

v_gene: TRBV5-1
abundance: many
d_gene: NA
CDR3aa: ASSLVGGRNTEAF

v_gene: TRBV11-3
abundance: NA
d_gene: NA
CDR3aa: ASVSPPQH

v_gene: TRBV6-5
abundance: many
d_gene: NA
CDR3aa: ASSYERNSPLH

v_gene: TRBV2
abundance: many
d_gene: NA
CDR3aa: ASSRGQGQPQH

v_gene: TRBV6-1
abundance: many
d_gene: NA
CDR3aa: ASSERPGQGNYGYT

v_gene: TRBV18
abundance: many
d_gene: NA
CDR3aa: ASSPRGDGYT

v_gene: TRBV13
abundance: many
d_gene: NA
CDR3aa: ASSLNWGEQF